This record looks at one TCR beta chain sequence and its context. Its antigen is not identified. The CDR3 length is 14 residues. V shed 7 bases and J shed 0 bases, with 9 bases lying between them. CDR1 and CDR2 (germline): LGHNA, YSLEER. Clones were sequenced by immunoSEQ multiplex PCR, and TCRdb holds only the in-frame ones, with some missing. This table holds some 75,000 clones, around 93% found once. This entry is derived from a study of siplizumab effects on memory and regulatory T cells. Study outcomes and limitations: Researchers did not confirm the suppressive function of proliferating Tregs from siplizumab cultures. With siplizumab, cumulative frequency of CD4+ memory-derived alloreactive sequences dropped significantly.

Sequenced: CD8+ T cells sorted from blood. The TCR was taken from a human donor in good health. The chain carries TRBV4-3 and TRBJ2-2; no definite D call. This CDR3 reads CASKAHSNTGELFF. The CDR3 bases are TGCGCCAGCAAGGCCCATTCGAACACCGGGGAGCTGTTTTTT.